This record covers a single TCR beta chain. The data are from a study of shared clonotypes between healthy human individuals. The assay was immunoSEQ multiplex PCR, and TCRdb's table has in-frame clones only and misses some. Of about 2.1 million clones in the sample, around 95% were seen once. Terminally differentiated effector memory CD45RA+ cells were excluded from the naive CD8 cells, which were CD45RO-negative and positively selected for CCR7. The TCR comes from a man between 18 and 35 years old in good health. Some clones in this sample may be carry-over from other donors' samples. Source material: naive CD8+ T cells from PBMCs.

The CDR3 DNA is TGTGCCAGCAGCTTGGCGGAGAACACTGAAGCTTTCTTT. Protein: CASSLAENTEAFF. The chain is built from TRBV5-6 and TRBJ1-1; D uncertain. This CDR3 has 13 amino acids. Trimming cost V 0 bases and J 1 base, with 4 bases left between them. Germline values: CDR1 SGHDT, CDR2 YYEEEE.